Sequencing of this TCR beta chain was carried out in a study of Ad26.COV2.S vaccination and SARS-CoV-2 variants. Study in general: The donor was enrolled in the Ad26.COV2.S arm of the COV1001 trial.

This clone has a single count. Indicated treatment: about 20 received Ad26.COV2.S at low or high dose, single or two shots; five or six received placebo; per-sample allocation not given. The investigators took samples on day 63 after the first vaccine or placebo injection. Sequencing was performed with immunoSEQ multiplex PCR; in TCRdb, only in-frame clones are kept and a portion is missing. The sample lists roughly 410,000 clones, roughly 80% seen once, with roughly 7.4% in the top ten. Germline CDR1 is MNHNY and CDR2 is SVGAGI (reference sequence). The V segment lost 7 bases and the J segment 5 bases; nucleotides outside the gene matches: 24. CDR3 length equals 19 residues.

The chain employs TRBV6-6 and TRBJ2-5, with 8 bases that match TRBD2. This receptor was taken from a person between 18 and 60 years old who received the Ad26.COV2.S COVID-19 vaccine or a placebo. The sequencing here drew on peripheral blood, taken in a trial of Ad26.COV2.S vaccine versus placebo. DNA for the CDR3: TGTGCCAGCATCTACGGGCTAGCGGGCCCTCTGCGGGCGGGGGAGACCCAGTACTTC. Encoded protein: CASIYGLAGPLRAGETQYF.